Following are 3 T cell receptor beta chains from one sample sequenced in a study of shared clonotypes between healthy human individuals. Naive CD8 cells lacked CD45RO and underwent positive selection for CCR7, leaving out terminally differentiated effector memory CD45RA+ cells. Sequenced by immunoSEQ multiplex PCR; TCRdb stores in-frame clones only, minus some. There are 500,000 to 700,000 clones in the sample; roughly 96% occur only once, and over 0.09% lies in the top ten. What was sequenced was naive CD8+ T cells sorted from blood. The receptor set was obtained from a woman under 40 in good health.

The chain is built from TRBV11-2 and TRBJ2-7, with D unresolved. Germline assignment: CDR1 SGHAT and CDR2 FQNNGV. V was shortened by 4 bases and J by 0 bases, with 10 bases between the two germline ends. The CDR3 totals 14 residues. DNA for the CDR3: TGTGCCAGCAGCTACCCGTCGGTCTCCTACGAGCAGTACTTC. It yields the protein CASSYPSVSYEQYF.

V usage is TRBV27 and J usage is TRBJ2-5; tentative D call: TRBD2 (5 bases). Deletions cut 5 bases from V and 3 bases from J, with 16 bases between. The CDR3 is made up of 15 amino acids. The germline gives CDR1 MNHEY, CDR2 SMNVEV (reference sequence). CDR3 nucleotide sequence: TGTGCCAGCAGTCCGCGAAGTAGCGAGGAAGAGACCCAGTACTTC. Translation gives CASSPRSSEEETQYF.

The chain carries TRBV25-1 and TRBJ2-1; weak D call: TRBD1 (6 bases). The ends were cut back, 4 bases at V and 8 bases at J, with 18 bases in the middle. This CDR3 is built from 15 residues. Germline CDR1 reads MGHDK; CDR2 reads SYGVNS. CDR3 nucleotide sequence: TGTGCCAGCAGTGGCCGGGACAACCCTTTGGATGAGCAGTTCTTC. This gives the protein CASSGRDNPLDEQFF.